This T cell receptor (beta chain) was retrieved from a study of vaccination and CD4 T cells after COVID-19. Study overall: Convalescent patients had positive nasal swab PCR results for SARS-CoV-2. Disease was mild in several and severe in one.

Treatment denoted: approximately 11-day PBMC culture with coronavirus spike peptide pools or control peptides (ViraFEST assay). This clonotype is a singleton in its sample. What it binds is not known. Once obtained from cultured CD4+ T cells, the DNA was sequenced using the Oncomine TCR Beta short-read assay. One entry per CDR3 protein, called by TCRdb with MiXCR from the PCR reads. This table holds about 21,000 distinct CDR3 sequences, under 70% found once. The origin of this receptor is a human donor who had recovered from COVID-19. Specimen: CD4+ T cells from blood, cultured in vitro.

Written as DNA, the CDR3 is TGTGCCAGCAGCTTAGGATCTGGACCGAGAATGTCGCCCCAGCATTTT. It is translated as CASSLGSGPRMSPQHF. The V and J genes are TRBV7-9 and TRBJ1-5; D not resolved. Between the trimmed V and J ends, which lost 1 base and 9 bases, there was a span of 19 bases. Germline CDR1 and CDR2: SEHNR and FQNEAQ (reference sequence). The CDR3 is made up of 16 amino acids. Supplemented by reference TRBV7-9 and TRBJ1-5, the full variable domain reads DTGVSQNPRHKITKRGQNVTFRCDPISEHNRLYWYRQTLGQGPEFLTYFQNEAQLEKSRLLSDRFSAERPKGSFSTLEIQRTEQGDSAMYLCASSLGSGPRMSPQHFGDGTRLSIL.